There are many counts of the clone carrying this T cell receptor (beta chain). No antigen is known for it. From about 400 ng of RNA, a library with molecular barcoded alpha/delta and beta/gamma adaptors was made. TCRdb fed the reads into MiXCR, producing one record per CDR3 protein. The sample consists of almost 40,000 distinct CDR3 sequences, 12% to 15% of them appearing once. This record belongs to a study of read filtering for tumor transcriptome and immune sequencing. Study-level background: Under ten patients were R-ISS I, approximately 15 were R-ISS II, six or seven were R-ISS III. Overall study findings and caveats: Correlation between methods rose after single-read clonotypes were removed. IR-seq captured clonotypes deeper and more reliably than RNA-seq. The CD138-negative fraction was mixed bone marrow immune cells, not pure T cells.

The V end lost 0 bases, the J end lost 2 bases, and 13 bases lay between the germline ends. The germline V gene encodes CDR1 SGHRS and CDR2 YFSETQ. The CDR3 covers 16 residues. This rearrangement joins TRBV5-1 to TRBJ2-3; D possibly uses TRBD1 or TRBD2 (5 bases each). This clonotype was obtained from a donor at least 40 years old with multiple myeloma. Sample: a population of CD138-negative cells sorted from bone marrow. CDR3 sequence: CASSLAGTGTTDTQYF. The CDR3 DNA reads TGCGCCAGCAGCTTGGCCGGGACGGGCACCACAGATACGCAGTATTTT. The variable domain in full, with the rest retrieved from reference TRBV5-1 and TRBJ2-3, is KAGVTQTPRYLIKTRGQQVTLSCSPISGHRSVSWYQQTPGQGLQFLFEYFSETQRNKGNFPGRFSGRQFSNSRSEMNVSTLELGDSALYLCASSLAGTGTTDTQYFGPGTRLTVL.